These 14 T cell receptor beta chains were sequenced from one sample in a study of CD8 T cells in ankylosing spondylitis (dated by TCRdb to the late 2010s). The method behind the library was 5' RACE. The listed sequencing device is Illumina HiSeq 2500. TCRdb reprocessing: public reads trimmed at Q25 with fastp, clones called with MiXCR, in-frame beta chains kept. For every CDR3 protein sequence, its rows merge into one entry that carries the most common genes and DNA. The sample table shows over 100,000 distinct CDR3 sequences, and about 7% are seen once. The ten biggest clones cover 12% of the sample. Sequencing input: blood, either unsorted or a sorted T cell fraction (not recorded which). Receptors were obtained from a male donor with ankylosing spondylitis or in good health (not recorded which).

This clonotype was observed at least ten times. The chain is built from TRBV29-1 and TRBJ2-3; TRBD2 matches at 14 bases. Germline loops: CDR1 SQVTM, CDR2 ANQGSEA. J gave up 1 base and V 4 bases, and 4 bases lay outside the gene matches. The CDR3 totals 16 residues. The CDR3 bases are TGCAGCGTTGCCCCGGGACTAGCGGGGGGCACAGATACGCAGTATTTT. Amino acid sequence: CSVAPGLAGGTDTQYF.

This clonotype occurred many times. The rearrangement joins TRBV29-1 to TRBJ2-5, with no clear D. V lost 4 bases, J lost 0 bases, and 6 bases lay in between. The CDR3 covers 12 residues. Germline CDR1 reads SQVTM; CDR2 reads ANQGSEA. The CDR3 reads CSVGRNQETQYF. The CDR3 DNA reads TGCAGCGTTGGACGGAACCAAGAGACCCAGTACTTC. Complete variable domain (other parts from reference TRBV29-1 and TRBJ2-5): SAVISQKPSRDICQRGTSLTIQCQVDSQVTMMFWYRQQPGQSLTLIATANQGSEATYESGFVIDKFPISRPNLTFSTLTVSNMSPEDSSIYLCSVGRNQETQYFGPGTRLLVL.

This clonotype was detected ten times or more. The chain carries TRBV7-2 and TRBJ1-5; D remains ambiguous. In germline, CDR1 is SGHTA, CDR2 FQGNSA. The CDR3 loop spans 13 amino acids. V was trimmed by 5 bases and J by 6 bases, leaving 11 bases between them. CDR3 coding DNA: TGTGCCAGCAGCCAGCAGGCCCGTCAGCCCCAGCATTTT. It specifies CASSQQARQPQHF.

This clonotype was picked up many times. The V and J genes are TRBV7-6 and TRBJ2-7, with TRBD2 identical over 8 bases. The CDR3 loop spans 15 amino acids. After removal of 2 bases from V and 4 bases from J, the junction contained 7 bases not matched to a gene. Germline lookup yields CDR1 SGHVS and CDR2 FNYEAQ. CDR3 nucleotides: TGTGCCAGCAGCTTAATAGCTAGCGGGTCATACGAGCAGTACTTC. Translated, it gives CASSLIASGSYEQYF.

This clonotype was found many times. This chain connects TRBV6-5 to TRBJ1-1; D not resolved. Germline-derived CDR1 and CDR2 are MNHEY and SVGAGI. The CDR3 runs 12 residues. Deletions cut 2 bases from V and 6 bases from J, with 7 bases between. The CDR3: CASSYAGAEAFF. The CDR3 DNA follows: TGTGCCAGCAGTTACGCCGGCGCTGAAGCTTTCTTT.

This clonotype was recorded many times. The V and J genes are TRBV7-9 and TRBJ2-5; possible D gene TRBD1, 6 bases. The V and J ends lost 4 bases and 0 bases respectively, with 12 bases between them. Germline V gene data show CDR1 as SEHNR and CDR2 as FQNEAQ (reference sequence). This CDR3 contains 15 residues. CDR3 nucleotide sequence: TGTGCCAGCAGCTACACCGGGACACACCAAGAGACCCAGTACTTC. As protein: CASSYTGTHQETQYF.

This clonotype was observed many times. The V and J genes are TRBV11-2 and TRBJ1-4; perhaps TRBD1 as D (5 bases). V was cut by 2 bases and J by 0 bases, with 16 bases left in between. The germline V gene encodes CDR1 SGHAT and CDR2 FQNNGV. The CDR3 runs to 18 residues. The CDR3 is CASSLRGPTLATNEKLFF. The DNA for the CDR3 is TGTGCCAGCAGCTTAAGGGGACCGACCCTGGCAACTAATGAAAAACTGTTTTTT.

This clonotype came up many times. The chain uses TRBV5-1 and TRBJ2-1; D is undetermined. V lost 5 bases to trimming and J lost 7 bases, with 7 bases between them. Germline V gene lookup returns CDR1 SGHRS and CDR2 YFSETQ. CDR3 size: 11 residues. CDR3 nucleotides: TGCGCCAGCAGGACATCTAATGAGCAGTTCTTC. Residues: CASRTSNEQFF.

This clonotype was seen many times. J is TRBJ2-1 and V is TRBV2; D gene unclear. The CDR3 extends over 11 amino acids. The V gene lost 6 bases and the J gene lost 10 bases, with 10 bases spanning the gap. The V gene's germline CDR1 is SNHLY and CDR2 FYNNEI. The CDR3 region is CASSWGSEQFF. CDR3 coding DNA: TGTGCCAGCAGCTGGGGTTCGGAGCAGTTCTTC.

This chain links TRBV4-3 with TRBJ1-1; TRBD1 might be the D (6 bases). The CDR3 totals 16 residues. Trimming removed 2 bases from V and 5 bases from J, with 18 bases in between. CDR1 LGHNA and CDR2 YSLEER come from the germline V gene. CDR3 protein: CASSQTREGGSTEAFF. CDR3 DNA: TGCGCCAGCAGCCAAACCCGGGAGGGGGGTAGTACTGAAGCTTTCTTT.

This clonotype was counted many times. The chain is built from TRBV5-1 and TRBJ1-1; D remains unclear. Per the germline V gene, CDR1 is SGHRS and CDR2 is YFSETQ. The CDR3 runs to 15 residues. V lost 0 bases, J lost 1 base, and 10 bases lay in between. The CDR3 DNA is TGCGCCAGCAGCTTGGAACCCGGACGGAACACTGAAGCTTTCTTT. It specifies CASSLEPGRNTEAFF.

This clonotype occurred many times. The CDR3 protein is CASTYPGENYGYTF. The CDR3 DNA is TGTGCCAGCACATACCCAGGCGAGAACTATGGCTACACCTTC. This chain connects TRBV28 to TRBJ1-2, with unresolved D. Per the germline V gene, CDR1 is MDHEN and CDR2 is SYDVKM. The CDR3 contains 14 residues. Trimming removed 7 bases from V and 2 bases from J, with 14 bases in between.

This clonotype was observed many times. This chain links TRBV20-1 with TRBJ2-1; D may be TRBD2 (6 bases). The CDR3 is 17 amino acids. Germline lookup yields CDR1 DFQATT and CDR2 SNEGSKA (reference sequence). V lost 1 base, J lost 0 bases, and 16 bases lay in between. CDR3 region: CSARGRVAASSYNEQFF. The CDR3 DNA follows: TGCAGTGCTAGAGGTCGGGTAGCGGCAAGCTCCTACAATGAGCAGTTCTTC.

In its sample, this clonotype was seen many times. The chain couples TRBV12-3 or TRBV12-4 to TRBJ1-5; 7 bases line up with TRBD1. The CDR3 consists of 13 residues. V dropped 5 bases and J dropped 2; count of bases not matched to a gene: 0. The CDR3: CASSTGGNQPQHF. In nucleotides, the CDR3 is TGTGCCAGCAGTACAGGGGGCAATCAGCCCCAGCATTTT.